Following are 27 T cell receptor beta chains from one sample sequenced in a study of beta chain features in type 1 diabetes. Study-wide results and limits: For Type 1 diabetes patients, all four CD4+ subsets carried TCRB CDR3s that were moderately but significantly shorter.

The antigens of these receptors remain unknown. The isolated RNA, all of it, was reverse transcribed, so expressed TCRB transcripts were what got sequenced. The repertoire was sequenced with immunoSEQ multiplex PCR; TCRdb's copy has only in-frame clones and lacks some. The repertoire has under 850,000 clones, 13% of them found once; the top ten carry around 0.022%. Input material: naive CD4+ T cells from blood. The source is a man between 18 and 35 years old with type 1 diabetes.

This clone was counted between two and nine times. The rearrangement uses TRBV6-5 and TRBJ1-2; D is undetermined. Germline-derived CDR1 and CDR2 are MNHEY and SVGAGI. There are 12 residues in the CDR3. V gave up 4 bases and J gave up 5 bases, with 8 bases separating them. The CDR3 spells CASSLDLYGYTF. For the CDR3, the DNA is TGTGCCAGCAGTTTGGACCTTTATGGCTACACCTTC.

This clone was seen more than once but under ten times. This sequence joins TRBV18 and TRBJ1-2, with D perhaps matching TRBD1 (6 bases). The CDR3 totals 15 residues. V lost 2 bases and J 0 bases, leaving 10 bases between the germline ends. Germline values: CDR1 KGHSH, CDR2 LQKENI. CDR3 residues: CASSPVTGTNYGYTF. Here the CDR3 DNA reads TGTGCCAGCTCACCAGTCACAGGGACTAACTATGGCTACACCTTC.

Only a few counts were recorded for this clone. The identical CDR3 is also encoded by other nucleotide sequences in the sample. The chain has TRBV30 and TRBJ2-5; D call uncertain. The CDR3 consists of 13 residues. Trimming cost V 0 bases and J 5 bases, with 10 bases left between them. The germline V gene encodes CDR1 GTSNPN and CDR2 SVGIG (reference sequence). CDR3 DNA sequence: TGTGCCTGGAGTGTGGAGCGACCCGAGACCCAGTACTTC. It translates to CAWSVERPETQYF.

There are a few counts of this clone. The chain combines TRBV6-6 with TRBJ2-2; D remains ambiguous. Trimming shortened V by 7 bases and J by 4 bases, and 10 bases separated the two germline ends. Germline CDR1 and CDR2: MNHNY and SVGAGI (reference sequence). CDR3 length equals 13 residues. CDR3 DNA: TGTGCCAGCACCCTCCCGGGCACCGGGGAGCTGTTTTTT. As protein: CASTLPGTGELFF.

This clone was observed a handful of times. This chain connects TRBV4-1 to TRBJ2-7; possible D gene TRBD2, 5 bases. The CDR3 consists of 15 residues. With 1 base removed from V and 4 bases from J, the gap between germline ends came to 14 bases. Germline CDR1 reads MGHRA; CDR2 reads YSYEKL. For the CDR3, the DNA is TGCGCCAGCAGCCAAGGTAGCGACCCCGCGTACGAGCAGTACTTC. Its protein is CASSQGSDPAYEQYF.

This clone was picked up a small number of times. V usage is TRBV9 and J usage is TRBJ1-2; no reliable D call. The CDR3 length is 13 residues. V was trimmed by 2 bases and J by 4 bases, leaving 9 bases between them. In germline, CDR1 is SGDLS, CDR2 YYNGEE. The CDR3 reads CASSVVDGYGYTF. Here the CDR3 DNA reads TGTGCCAGCAGCGTGGTGGACGGCTATGGCTACACCTTC.

This clone was counted only a few times. The V gene is TRBV28, the J gene TRBJ1-1; D remains ambiguous. V dropped 5 bases and J dropped 5 bases, with 15 bases sitting between them. Germline CDR1 MDHEN, CDR2 SYDVKM. CDR3 length: 14 residues. As DNA, the CDR3 is TGTGCCAGCAGTAGGAGGGAAGAGGGTACTGAAGCTTTCTTT. Translation gives CASSRREEGTEAFF. The full variable domain, in which reference TRBV28 and TRBJ1-1 provide the parts outside the CDR3, is DVKVTQSSRYLVKRTGEKVFLECVQDMDHENMFWYRQDPGLGLRLIYFSYDVKMKEKGDIPEGYSVSREKKERFSLILESASTNQTSMYLCASSRREEGTEAFFGQGTRLTVV.

V usage is TRBV2 and J usage is TRBJ2-3, with D unclear. V shed 1 base and J shed 4 bases, with 12 bases lying between them. Germline-derived CDR1 and CDR2 are SNHLY and FYNNEI. The CDR3 spans 15 residues. CDR3 sequence: CASSEGSLEADTQYF. The CDR3 region has the DNA TGTGCCAGCAGTGAAGGGAGCCTAGAGGCAGATACGCAGTATTTT.

The rearrangement links TRBV19 to TRBJ1-1, with 7 bases aligning to TRBD1. The CDR3 loop spans 13 amino acids. Germline CDR1 and CDR2: LNHDA and SQIVND (reference sequence). The trim removed 4 bases at V and 5 bases at J, leaving 4 bases unmatched. The CDR3, as DNA: TGTGCCAGTAGTAAGACAGGGTTGACTGAAGCTTTCTTT. Translated, it gives CASSKTGLTEAFF.

The rearrangement links TRBV18 to TRBJ1-2; D is possibly TRBD1 (5 bases). The CDR3 loop spans 14 amino acids. The germline V gene has CDR1 KGHSH and CDR2 LQKENI. The V end was cut by 3 bases, the J end by 0 bases, with 8 bases between. The CDR3 loop reads CASSPGRSNYGYTF. The DNA of the CDR3 is TGTGCCAGCTCACCGGGACGGTCTAACTATGGCTACACCTTC. The variable domain in full, completed from reference TRBV18 and TRBJ1-2, reads NAGVMQNPRHLVRRRGQEARLRCSPMKGHSHVYWYRQLPEEGLKFMVYLQKENIIDESGMPKERFSAEFPKEGPSILRIQQVVRGDSAAYFCASSPGRSNYGYTFGSGTRLTVV.

This chain joins TRBV5-6 and TRBJ2-3; TRBD1 aligns across 12 bases. The CDR3 contains 15 residues. V lost 2 bases and J lost 4; bases outside the gene matches: 2. CDR1 is SGHDT and CDR2 is YYEEEE in the germline V gene. The CDR3 protein is CASSFGTGGADTQYF. The CDR3 DNA sequence: TGTGCCAGCAGCTTCGGGACAGGGGGCGCAGATACGCAGTATTTT.

J is TRBJ2-7 and V is TRBV10-3, with D tentatively TRBD1 (5 bases). The CDR3 spans 14 residues. Germline CDR1 reads ENHRY; CDR2 reads SYGVKD. V was pared by 0 bases and J by 6 bases, with 12 bases between. This CDR3 is CAISESGRESEQYF. CDR3 DNA: TGTGCCATCAGTGAGTCAGGCAGGGAATCCGAGCAGTACTTC.

This clone was seen a few times. The chain carries TRBV6-6 and TRBJ1-2; 8 nucleotides line up with TRBD1. The CDR3 consists of 16 residues. Trimming at V came to 4 bases and at J to 8 bases, leaving 15 bases not matched to a gene. CDR1 is MNHNY, CDR2 SVGAGI, per germline (reference sequence). In nucleotides, the CDR3 is TGTGCCAGCAGTTTCTTTACCGGGACAGGAATTTCAGGCTACACCTTC. Its translation: CASSFFTGTGISGYTF.

V usage is TRBV29-1 and J usage is TRBJ2-1; D remains unclear. The length of the CDR3 is 12 residues. The V end lost 7 bases, the J end lost 0 bases, and 7 bases lay between the germline ends. Per the germline V gene, CDR1 is SQVTM and CDR2 is ANQGSEA. The CDR3 loop is CSAASSYNEQFF. In nucleotides, the CDR3 is TGCAGCGCAGCGAGCTCCTACAATGAGCAGTTCTTC.

The chain joins TRBV7-3 to TRBJ1-5; D is perhaps TRBD1 (5 bases). The CDR3 consists of 13 residues. Looked up from germline, CDR1 is SGHTA and CDR2 is FQGTGA. Trimming removed 3 bases from V and 6 bases from J, with 9 bases in between. CDR3 protein: CASSLGEGQPQHF. For the CDR3, the DNA is TGTGCCAGCAGCTTGGGGGAGGGTCAGCCCCAGCATTTT. The full variable domain, completed using reference TRBV7-3 and TRBJ1-5, is GAGVSQTPSNKVTEKGKYVELRCDPISGHTALYWYRQSLGQGPEFLIYFQGTGAADDSGLPNDRFFAVRPEGSVSTLKIQRTERGDSAVYLCASSLGEGQPQHFGDGTRLSIL.

V gene TRBV6-6 combines with J gene TRBJ1-2; D gene uncertain. V lost 0 bases and J lost 6, with 8 bases in between. The CDR3 length is 13 residues. CDR1 and CDR2 (germline): MNHNY, SVGAGI (reference sequence). CDR3 bases: TGTGCCAGCAGTTACTCAGGCCCCAATGGCTACACCTTC. It is translated as CASSYSGPNGYTF.

This clone has more than one count but fewer than ten. The rearrangement links TRBV30 to TRBJ1-4; D is possibly TRBD1 (6 bases). This CDR3 is 14 amino acids long. Trimming left V 0 bases short and J 3 bases short, with 8 bases between. In germline, CDR1 is GTSNPN, CDR2 SVGIG (reference sequence). This CDR3 is CAWSVSGANEKLFF. The CDR3 DNA follows: TGTGCCTGGAGTGTTTCAGGGGCTAATGAAAAACTGTTTTTT.

This clone was picked up a small number of times. The CDR3 bases are TGTGCCAGCAGCTTATACAGACCGAACACTGAAGCTTTCTTT. Translated, it gives CASSLYRPNTEAFF. V usage is TRBV13 and J usage is TRBJ1-1; the D is unclear. The length of the CDR3 is 14 residues. Germline V gives CDR1 PRHDT, CDR2 FYEKMQ (reference sequence). V gave up 2 bases and J gave up 1 base, with 8 bases separating them.

The chain is built from TRBV2 and TRBJ1-1; the match to TRBD1 covers 8 bases. The V and J ends lost 6 bases and 5 bases, in that order; junction bases with no gene match: 14. The CDR3 is made up of 16 amino acids. From germline, CDR1 is SNHLY and CDR2 FYNNEI. The CDR3 nucleotides are TGTGCCAGCAGCGAAAGCCACAGGGGGGCAGGAACTGAAGCTTTCTTT. This gives the protein CASSESHRGAGTEAFF.

The chain has TRBV7-8 and TRBJ2-1; 11 positions match TRBD2. This CDR3 contains 15 residues. J lost 9 bases, V lost 7 bases, and 11 bases had no gene match. Looked up from germline, CDR1 is SGHVS and CDR2 is FQNEAQ. In DNA, the CDR3 is TGTGCCAGCACTTCTAGCGGGGGGCCGGTCGGTGAGCAGTTCTTC. This translates into CASTSSGGPVGEQFF.

This clone was seen more than once but under ten times. This rearrangement joins TRBV19 to TRBJ2-3; D unresolved. Trimming cost V 6 bases and J 2 bases, with 9 bases left between them. CDR1 is LNHDA and CDR2 is SQIVND in the germline V gene (reference sequence). This CDR3 has 13 residues. CDR3 residues: CASSPHNTDTQYF. CDR3 DNA: TGTGCCAGTAGCCCCCATAACACAGATACGCAGTATTTT.

This clone was observed a handful of times. This sequence joins TRBV7-2 and TRBJ2-7; possible D gene TRBD1, 6 bases. CDR3 length: 13 amino acids. CDR1 is SGHTA, CDR2 FQGNSA, per germline. Trimming shortened V by 8 bases and J by 2 bases, and 13 bases separated the two germline ends. This CDR3 is CASRKAGAYEQYF. CDR3 coding DNA: TGTGCCAGCCGAAAGGCAGGGGCCTACGAGCAGTACTTC. The variable domain in full, completed from reference TRBV7-2 and TRBJ2-7, reads GAGVSQSPSNKVTEKGKDVELRCDPISGHTALYWYRQSLGQGLEFLIYFQGNSAPDKSGLPSDRFSAERTGGSVSTLTIQRTQQEDSAVYLCASRKAGAYEQYFGPGTRLTVT.

This clone was detected a few times. V usage is TRBV10-3 and J usage is TRBJ2-1; TRBD2 might be the D (5 bases). V was cut by 8 bases and J by 8 bases, with 10 bases left in between. CDR3 size: 11 residues. CDR1 ENHRY and CDR2 SYGVKD come from the germline V gene. Written as DNA, the CDR3 is TGTGCCATCTCGGGGATGGATGAGCAGTTCTTC. The encoded protein is CAISGMDEQFF.

V and J are TRBV5-1 and TRBJ2-7, with D possibly being TRBD2 (6 bases). The germline V gene encodes CDR1 SGHRS and CDR2 YFSETQ. The CDR3 contains 13 residues. The V end was cut by 8 bases, the J end by 0 bases, with 12 bases between. The CDR3 here is CASSGRNSYEQYF. The CDR3 nucleotides read TGCGCCAGTTCAGGGAGGAACTCCTACGAGCAGTACTTC.

The sample holds a few counts of this clone. V and J are TRBV6-1 and TRBJ2-3, with 10 bases fitting TRBD1. Losses at the gene ends were 6 bases for V and 5 bases for J; bases not matched to a gene: 5. CDR1 is MNHNS and CDR2 is SASEGT in the germline V gene. The CDR3 extends over 14 amino acids. The CDR3 DNA sequence: TGTGCCAGCAGCGGACAGGGGGACAGAGATACGCAGTATTTT. This codes for CASSGQGDRDTQYF.

This chain connects TRBV30 to TRBJ2-7; either TRBD1 or TRBD2 may supply D (5 bases each). Trimming took 3 bases from V and 5 from J, leaving 20 bases between them. Germline V lookup: CDR1 GTSNPN, CDR2 SVGIG (reference sequence). The length of the CDR3 is 15 residues. CDR3 coding DNA: TGTGCCTGGAGGGGCCCCGGGACGAACCTAGACGAGCAGTACTTC. Amino acid sequence: CAWRGPGTNLDEQYF.

This clone was detected a few times. This chain links TRBV5-4 with TRBJ2-5, with 8 positions matching TRBD1. The CDR3 covers 13 residues. J gave up 2 bases and V 3 bases, and 0 bases lay outside the gene matches. The germline V gene encodes CDR1 SGHNT and CDR2 YYREEE (reference sequence). CDR3 region: CASSWTGQETQYF. CDR3 nucleotides: TGTGCCAGCAGCTGGACAGGGCAAGAGACCCAGTACTTC.